This T cell receptor (beta chain) stems from a study of patients and donors after allogeneic stem cell transplantation. Trimming left V 3 bases short and J 8 bases short, with 14 bases between. The CDR3 is 13 residues long. The V gene's germline CDR1 is SGDLS and CDR2 YYNGEE. TCRdb re-derived calls from the RT-PCR reads in MiXCR, one entry per CDR3 protein. The sample carries roughly 200,000 distinct CDR3 sequences, about 38% recorded once. This TCR came from a human donor who was either an allogeneic HSCT recipient or a stem cell or donor lymphocyte infusion donor (not recorded which). It is not recorded whose cells these are; they may come from a transplant donor. The sequenced material came from blood, either unsorted or a sorted T cell fraction (not recorded which). V gene TRBV9 combines with J gene TRBJ1-2; D ambiguous. CDR3 protein: CASSASLRRGYTF. Written as DNA, the CDR3 is TGTGCCAGCAGCGCGTCGCTCAGGAGGGGCTACACCTTC.